The entry that follows covers one TCR beta chain sequence. What it binds is not known. The data are from a study of cytomegalovirus exposure and HLA in healthy donors. Findings of the study overall: Certain indistinguishable V segments, among them TRBV6-2 and TRBV6-3, were excluded. Later analysis indicated greater clonal expansion among HLA-associated TCR beta chains than among equally common other chains. It was reported that TCR beta sequences correctly inferred the HLA-A and HLA-B alleles for most subjects. A missense variant in DCLRE1C was later tied to TCR beta V- and J-gene trimming.

The ends were cut back, 5 bases at V and 6 bases at J, with 13 bases in the middle. Germline V CDR1 and CDR2: SGHTA, FQGTGA. CDR3 length: 13 amino acids. Primers included in the PCR were 60 Vbeta and 13 Jbeta primers. Using immunoSEQ multiplex PCR, the repertoire was profiled, and TCRdb retains in-frame clones only, with some absent. The table lists 150,000 to 200,000 clones, 80% of them singletons. This clonotype was sampled from a boy aged 5-17 years in good health and CMV-seronegative. The gene calls are TRBV7-3 and TRBJ1-1; D is undetermined. Material for sequencing was PBMCs. The CDR3 loop reads CASSDPGRPEAFF. The DNA of the CDR3 is TGTGCCAGCAGCGATCCAGGTCGCCCTGAAGCTTTCTTT.